The entry below gives a single T cell receptor (beta chain) sequence along with its context. Germline trimming cut 0 bases from V and 2 bases from J; bases unmatched to any gene: 3. This CDR3 comprises 15 residues. Germline lookup yields CDR1 SGHRS and CDR2 YFSETQ. The data originate from a study of blood T cell repertoires in COVID-19. Original data processing: Amplifying reference gene primers gave estimates of nucleated cell counts. Produced via immunoSEQ multiplex PCR; TCRdb's table is partial and in-frame only. Clonal size and the V and J genes are those of that table, whereas D and trimming came from the DNA. The sample records about 190,000 clones, 88% being singletons.

V gene TRBV5-1 combines with J gene TRBJ2-3; 7 bases map to TRBD1. Sample: peripheral blood. The sequence was obtained from a woman between 35 and 50 years old who had recovered from COVID-19. The CDR3 reads CASSLGQGNTDTQYF. The CDR3 bases are TGCGCCAGCAGCTTGGGACAGGGTAACACAGATACGCAGTATTTT.